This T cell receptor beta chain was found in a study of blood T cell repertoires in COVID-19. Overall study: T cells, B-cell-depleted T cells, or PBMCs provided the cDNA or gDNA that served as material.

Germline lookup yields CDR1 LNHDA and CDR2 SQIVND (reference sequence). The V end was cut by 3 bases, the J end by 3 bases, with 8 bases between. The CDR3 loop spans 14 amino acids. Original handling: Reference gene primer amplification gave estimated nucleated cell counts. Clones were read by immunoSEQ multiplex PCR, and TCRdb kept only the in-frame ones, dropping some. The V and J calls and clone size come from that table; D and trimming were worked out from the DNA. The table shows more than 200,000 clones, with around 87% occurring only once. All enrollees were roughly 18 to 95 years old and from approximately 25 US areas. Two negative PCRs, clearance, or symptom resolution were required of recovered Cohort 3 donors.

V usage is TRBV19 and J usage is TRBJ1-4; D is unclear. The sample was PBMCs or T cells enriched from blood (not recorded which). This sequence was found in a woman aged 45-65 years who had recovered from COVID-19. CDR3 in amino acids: CASSIEPSNEKLFF. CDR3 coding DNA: TGTGCCAGTAGTATTGAGCCTTCTAATGAAAAACTGTTTTTT.